A selection of T cell receptor beta chains follows, all from one sample in a study of cytomegalovirus exposure and HLA in healthy donors. Repertoires were generated with immunoSEQ multiplex PCR, while TCRdb's copy carries only in-frame clones and drops some. The repertoire holds over 150,000 clones, with 65% to 85% as singletons. Sequencing used PBMCs. The receptors come from a boy aged 2 to 10 in good health and CMV-seronegative. The CDR3 runs from the conserved cysteine through the conserved F or W. D genes are given only for firm matches. Size is stated for part of the rows, as once, few or many counts, or as a class when the clone is expanded.

V gene,J gene,clone size,D gene,CDR3 protein,CDR3 DNA
TRBV9,TRBJ2-7,-,-,CASSAGSSSYEQYF,TGTGCCAGCAGCGCCGGGAGTTCCTCCTACGAGCAGTACTTC
TRBV30,TRBJ1-2,-,-,CAWSVWPNYGYTF,TGTGCCTGGAGTGTGTGGCCAAACTATGGCTACACCTTC
TRBV12-5,TRBJ2-4,-,TRBD2,CASGLAEPLAKNIQYF,TGTGCTAGTGGTCTAGCGGAGCCACTAGCCAAAAACATTCAGTACTTC
TRBV5-5,TRBJ2-2,-,-,CASSFRFRDTGELFF,TGTGCCAGCAGCTTTAGGTTTCGGGACACCGGGGAGCTGTTTTTT
TRBV10-2,TRBJ2-1,-,TRBD2,CASSDLAGVWSEQFF,TGCGCCAGCAGCGACCTAGCGGGAGTGTGGAGTGAGCAGTTCTTC
TRBV9,TRBJ1-1,-,TRBD1,CASSVVGQGDTEAFF,TGTGCCAGCAGCGTAGTCGGACAGGGGGACACTGAAGCTTTCTTT
TRBV5-4,TRBJ1-2,-,TRBD1,CASSLDTDRAHYGYTF,TGTGCCAGCAGCTTGGATACGGACAGGGCACACTATGGCTACACCTTC
TRBV30,TRBJ1-1,few,TRBD1,CAWSLTGDTEAFF,TGTGCCTGGAGCCTAACAGGGGACACTGAAGCTTTCTTT
TRBV25-1,TRBJ2-7,-,-,CASSEVTGWGYEQYF,TGTGCCAGCAGTGAAGTCACAGGGTGGGGGTACGAGCAGTACTTC
TRBV7-9,TRBJ2-5,-,TRBD2,CASSHSGGTQSETQYF,TGTGCCAGCAGCCACTCGGGGGGGACCCAATCAGAGACCCAGTACTTC
TRBV5-1,TRBJ2-5,-,TRBD2,CASSLASGREETQYF,TGCGCCAGCAGCTTGGCTAGCGGGAGGGAAGAGACCCAGTACTTC
TRBV30,TRBJ1-5,-,-,CAWSPGVDQPQHF,TGTGCCTGGAGTCCGGGGGTGGATCAGCCCCAGCATTTT
TRBV7-9,TRBJ2-2,-,-,CASSLLLTPGVRTGELFF,TGTGCCAGCAGCTTACTTCTTACGCCGGGAGTGAGGACCGGGGAGCTGTTTTTT
TRBV7-8,TRBJ1-1,-,-,CASSPGHAGTEAFF,TGTGCCAGCAGCCCCGGACATGCGGGGACTGAAGCTTTCTTT
TRBV5-6,TRBJ2-3,few,-,CASSLARTDTQYF,TGTGCCAGCAGCTTGGCCAGGACAGATACGCAGTATTTT
TRBV5-8,TRBJ2-6,-,-,CASRTLVSGANVLTF,TGTGCCAGCAGAACTTTGGTCTCTGGGGCCAACGTCCTGACTTTC
TRBV15,TRBJ2-1,-,-,CATSRGDLSNEQFF,TGTGCCACCAGCAGAGGGGACTTATCGAACGAGCAGTTCTTC
TRBV27,TRBJ1-1,once,-,CASSVWTNTEAFF,TGTGCCAGCAGTGTATGGACAAACACTGAAGCTTTCTTT
TRBV6-5,TRBJ1-2,-,-,CASTYGAWVELYGYTF,TGTGCCAGCACTTACGGAGCATGGGTGGAGCTTTATGGCTACACCTTC
TRBV7-9,TRBJ2-5,-,-,CASSSSEEIQETQYF,TGTGCCAGCAGCAGTAGCGAGGAAATTCAAGAGACCCAGTACTTC
TRBV10-3,TRBJ1-3,-,TRBD1,CAISSGTGGNTIYF,TGTGCCATCAGTTCCGGGACAGGAGGAAACACCATATATTTT
TRBV5-4,TRBJ2-1,few,-,CASSLVGLYNEQFF,TGTGCCAGCAGCTTGGTGGGCCTTTATAATGAGCAGTTCTTC
TRBV9,TRBJ2-3,-,-,CASSSQASTDTQYF,TGTGCCAGCAGCTCCCAGGCGTCCACAGATACGCAGTATTTT
TRBV7-2,TRBJ1-5,once,TRBD1,CASSRGTGTQPQHF,TGTGCCAGCAGCCGAGGGACAGGGACGCAGCCCCAGCATTTT
TRBV7-2,TRBJ1-2,-,TRBD1,CASSGGQVPIYYGYTF,TGTGCCAGCAGCGGGGGACAGGTCCCAATTTACTATGGCTACACCTTC
TRBV30,TRBJ1-4,-,-,CAWGYRAANEKLFF,TGTGCCTGGGGGTACAGGGCTGCTAATGAAAAACTGTTTTTT
TRBV2,TRBJ2-5,-,-,CASSGGGAETQYF,TGTGCCAGCAGTGGCGGAGGGGCAGAGACCCAGTACTTC
TRBV29-1,TRBJ1-1,-,-,CSVSGVTEAFF,TGCAGCGTTTCGGGGGTCACTGAAGCTTTCTTT
TRBV5-1,TRBJ1-1,few,TRBD1,CASSWGVDRGRTEAFF,TGCGCCAGCAGCTGGGGGGTGGACAGGGGGCGCACTGAAGCTTTCTTT
TRBV15,TRBJ2-1,-,TRBD1,CATSEGQGVLNEQFF,TGTGCCACCAGCGAGGGACAGGGGGTTTTAAATGAGCAGTTCTTC
TRBV4-1,TRBJ1-4,-,TRBD1,CASSQGDRGSEKLFF,TGCGCCAGCAGCCAAGGGGACAGGGGGAGTGAAAAACTGTTTTTT
TRBV7-9,TRBJ2-7,-,-,CASSLSSTYEQYF,TGTGCCAGCAGCTTAAGCTCTACCTACGAGCAGTACTTC
TRBV9,TRBJ2-1,-,TRBD2,CASSVEGRAFRNEQFF,TGTGCCAGCAGCGTAGAAGGGAGGGCCTTCCGCAATGAGCAGTTCTTC
TRBV5-6,TRBJ2-2,few,-,CASSFLSAGLTGELFF,TGTGCCAGCAGCTTCCTTTCAGCGGGTCTCACCGGGGAGCTGTTTTTT
TRBV19,TRBJ1-2,once,TRBD1,CASSVDRGAYGYTF,TGTGCCAGTAGTGTGGACAGGGGAGCCTATGGCTACACCTTC
TRBV19,TRBJ2-3,-,-,CASSIGPLTTDTQYF,TGTGCCAGTAGTATTGGCCCGTTGACTACAGATACGCAGTATTTT
TRBV5-4,TRBJ2-7,-,-,CASSLSETRSEQYF,TGTGCCAGCAGCTTGTCGGAGACTAGAAGCGAGCAGTACTTC
TRBV6-1,TRBJ2-1,-,-,CASSEEAAAYNEQFF,TGTGCCAGCAGTGAAGAAGCCGCCGCCTACAATGAGCAGTTCTTC
TRBV14,TRBJ1-6,-,-,CASSRQKTDRSPLHF,TGTGCCAGCAGCCGCCAGAAGACAGATCGTTCACCCCTCCACTTT
TRBV21-1,TRBJ2-7,once,-,CASSKSLKTADSYEQYF,TGTGCCAGCAGCAAATCCCTAAAGACAGCCGACTCCTACGAGCAGTACTTC
TRBV5-4,TRBJ2-3,once,-,CASSSRRTDTQYF,TGTGCCAGCAGCTCGAGGAGGACAGATACGCAGTATTTT
TRBV9,TRBJ2-3,-,-,CASSQLSRTDTQYF,TGTGCCAGCAGCCAGCTCTCTAGGACAGATACGCAGTATTTT
TRBV6-6,TRBJ2-3,-,-,CASAPGASTDTQYF,TGTGCCAGCGCCCCCGGAGCTAGCACAGATACGCAGTATTTT
TRBV27,TRBJ2-6,once,TRBD2,CASRRLAGAAGANVLTF,TGTGCCAGCAGACGACTAGCGGGGGCAGCTGGGGCCAACGTCCTGACTTTC
TRBV6-7,TRBJ2-3,-,TRBD1,CASSYYRGNRTQYF,TGTGCCAGCAGTTATTACAGGGGGAATAGGACGCAGTATTTT
TRBV2,TRBJ1-5,-,TRBD1,CASSDRTGRESHQPQHF,TGTGCCAGCAGTGACCGGACAGGGAGGGAGAGCCATCAGCCCCAGCATTTT
TRBV18,TRBJ1-4,once,TRBD1,CASSRNRGPNEKLFF,TGTGCCAGCTCACGAAACAGGGGGCCTAATGAAAAACTGTTTTTT
TRBV10-3,TRBJ2-5,-,-,CAISDFEGETQYF,TGTGCCATCAGTGATTTTGAGGGAGAGACCCAGTACTTC